The rows below give T cell receptor beta chains drawn from one sample of a study of blood T cell repertoires in COVID-19. Profiling relied on immunoSEQ multiplex PCR, and the TCRdb table lists in-frame clones only, not all of them. The sample has about 78,000 clones, 80% to 95% seen once. The sample taken for sequencing was peripheral blood. The origin of the receptors is a woman between 50 and 59 years old in a cohort sampled during active COVID-19. Each CDR3 is given with its conserved first and last residue. Fields, in order: D gene, J gene, CDR3 length, clone size, V gene, CDR3 DNA, CDR3 protein. D genes are given only for firm matches. Size is omitted from some rows. Given values are once, few, many or a class for expanded clones.

d_call: TRBD2
j_call: TRBJ2-1
cdr3_length: 16
clone_size: -
v_call: TRBV6-5
cdr3_nt: TGTGCCAGCAGTTACTCTCGAGGCGGGAGTTACAATGAGCAGTTCTTC
cdr3_aa: CASSYSRGGSYNEQFF

d_call: -
j_call: TRBJ1-1
cdr3_length: 14
clone_size: -
v_call: TRBV14
cdr3_nt: TGTGCCAGCAGCCCCGACAGGTTGAACACTGAAGCTTTCTTT
cdr3_aa: CASSPDRLNTEAFF

d_call: -
j_call: TRBJ1-6
cdr3_length: 13
clone_size: -
v_call: TRBV6-6
cdr3_nt: TGTGCCAGCAGTTACCACGGGAATTCACCCCTCCACTTT
cdr3_aa: CASSYHGNSPLHF

d_call: -
j_call: TRBJ1-6
cdr3_length: 17
clone_size: once
v_call: TRBV9
cdr3_nt: TGTGCCAGCAGCGCCGCCCCGATGGGGGCCAGGAATTCACCCCTCCACTTT
cdr3_aa: CASSAAPMGARNSPLHF

d_call: -
j_call: TRBJ1-5
cdr3_length: 13
clone_size: -
v_call: TRBV30
cdr3_nt: TGTGCCTGGAGTGGTGGGAGTGGGAAGCCCCAGCATTTT
cdr3_aa: CAWSGGSGKPQHF

d_call: TRBD2
j_call: TRBJ2-5
cdr3_length: 19
clone_size: -
v_call: TRBV4-1
cdr3_nt: TGCGCCAGCTCCCACCCCGTCGGACTAGCGGGAGGGCCACAAGAGACCCAGTACTTC
cdr3_aa: CASSHPVGLAGGPQETQYF

d_call: -
j_call: TRBJ1-1
cdr3_length: 13
clone_size: -
v_call: TRBV19
cdr3_nt: TGTGCCAGTAGGCAAACAGGGAACACTGAAGCTTTCTTT
cdr3_aa: CASRQTGNTEAFF

d_call: TRBD1
j_call: TRBJ2-7
cdr3_length: 13
clone_size: -
v_call: TRBV2
cdr3_nt: TGTGCCAGCATTAGGGACAGGGACTACGAGCAGTACTTC
cdr3_aa: CASIRDRDYEQYF

d_call: TRBD1
j_call: TRBJ1-6
cdr3_length: 16
clone_size: few
v_call: TRBV5-4
cdr3_nt: TGTGCCAGCAGCCCCGACAGGGCTGTCACTAATTCACCCCTCCACTTT
cdr3_aa: CASSPDRAVTNSPLHF

d_call: -
j_call: TRBJ2-7
cdr3_length: 12
clone_size: once
v_call: TRBV6-1
cdr3_nt: TGTGCCAGCAGTAAAGCTAGAGGCGAGCAGTACTTC
cdr3_aa: CASSKARGEQYF

d_call: -
j_call: TRBJ2-5
cdr3_length: 14
clone_size: -
v_call: TRBV27
cdr3_nt: TGTGCCAGCAGTTTAAACAGGGTGGGTGGGACCCAGTACTTC
cdr3_aa: CASSLNRVGGTQYF

d_call: -
j_call: TRBJ1-4
cdr3_length: 14
clone_size: -
v_call: TRBV5-1
cdr3_nt: TGCGCCAGCACCCTGGACAGTCATCGGGAAAAACTGTTTTTT
cdr3_aa: CASTLDSHREKLFF

d_call: TRBD2
j_call: TRBJ2-1
cdr3_length: 15
clone_size: -
v_call: TRBV24-1
cdr3_nt: TGTGCCACCTCCAGGCGACTAGCGGGATCCAATGAGCAGTTCTTC
cdr3_aa: CATSRRLAGSNEQFF

d_call: TRBD2
j_call: TRBJ2-5
cdr3_length: 14
clone_size: -
v_call: TRBV5-1
cdr3_nt: TGCGCCAGCAGCCTCAGCGGGAGCGGAGAGACCCAGTACTTC
cdr3_aa: CASSLSGSGETQYF

d_call: TRBD2
j_call: TRBJ2-4
cdr3_length: 16
clone_size: -
v_call: TRBV11-2
cdr3_nt: TGTGCCAGCAGCACTACTAGCGGCTTAGCCAAAAACATTCAGTACTTC
cdr3_aa: CASSTTSGLAKNIQYF

d_call: -
j_call: TRBJ2-1
cdr3_length: 15
clone_size: -
v_call: TRBV7-7
cdr3_nt: TGTGCTAGCTCCCTGGGGGCAGGGAGCCACAATGAGCAGTTCTTC
cdr3_aa: CASSLGAGSHNEQFF

d_call: TRBD2
j_call: TRBJ2-3
cdr3_length: 15
clone_size: -
v_call: TRBV11-2
cdr3_nt: TGTGCCAGCAGCTTCAACCTAGCGGGAGCAGATACGCAGTATTTT
cdr3_aa: CASSFNLAGADTQYF

d_call: -
j_call: TRBJ1-1
cdr3_length: 13
clone_size: -
v_call: TRBV11-1
cdr3_nt: TGTGCCAGCAGCTTAAACAGGAACACTGAAGCTTTCTTT
cdr3_aa: CASSLNRNTEAFF

d_call: -
j_call: TRBJ1-1
cdr3_length: 12
clone_size: -
v_call: TRBV28
cdr3_nt: TGTGCCGGGGGCAGGATGAACACTGAAGCTTTCTTT
cdr3_aa: CAGGRMNTEAFF

d_call: TRBD2
j_call: TRBJ2-7
cdr3_length: 16
clone_size: -
v_call: TRBV18
cdr3_nt: TGTGCCAGCTCACCGTTCGGAAATAGCGGGACCCACGAGCAGTACTTC
cdr3_aa: CASSPFGNSGTHEQYF

d_call: TRBD2
j_call: TRBJ2-1
cdr3_length: 15
clone_size: -
v_call: TRBV7-9
cdr3_nt: TGTGCCAGCAGCCCTCTAGCGGGAGAGTACAATGAGCAGTTCTTC
cdr3_aa: CASSPLAGEYNEQFF

d_call: -
j_call: TRBJ1-5
cdr3_length: 15
clone_size: -
v_call: TRBV19
cdr3_nt: TGTGCCAGTAGTTATGACCCTCAGGGCAATCAGCCCCAGCATTTT
cdr3_aa: CASSYDPQGNQPQHF

d_call: TRBD1
j_call: TRBJ1-5
cdr3_length: 14
clone_size: -
v_call: TRBV19
cdr3_nt: TGTGCCAGTAGATTGCGACAGGGGAGGGAGCCCCAGCATTTT
cdr3_aa: CASRLRQGREPQHF

d_call: TRBD1
j_call: TRBJ2-7
cdr3_length: 15
clone_size: -
v_call: TRBV11-2
cdr3_nt: TGTGCCAGCACCCAGCAGACAGGGGGCTCCTACGAGCAGTACTTC
cdr3_aa: CASTQQTGGSYEQYF